Included here is one T cell receptor (beta chain) sequence, with context. Only one count was recorded for this clone. Its antigen has not been determined. Base qualities are missing; no much larger clone stands one base away. The CDR3 numbers 12 residues from cysteine through phenylalanine. The sequence is cut down to CDR3 DNA, 36 bases in frame from base 1. V gives up 5 bases and J gives up 7 bases, and the segment between their germline ends measures 8 bases. CDR1 is given as SGHAT and CDR2 as FQNNGV, both from the germline V gene. Participants in the prospective study were enrolled through a virtual design, were aged roughly 18 to 95 years, and lived in roughly 26 United States geographic areas. In the prospective study, cohorts were assigned on the basis of participant-reported clinical history obtained from a screening survey and a study questionnaire. Exposed participants had been in contact with someone with a PCR-confirmed or clinician-diagnosed COVID-19 case within 2 weeks of study entry. In the prospective study, whole blood, serum and a nasopharyngeal or oropharyngeal swab were collected from each participant by mobile phlebotomists. Prospective study participants could optionally give additional blood draws and questionnaires over a 2-month period. Prospective study blood samples were shipped either frozen or at room temperature before DNA extraction.

The immunoSEQ Assay, a bias-controlled multiplex PCR, was used to amplify TCRbeta CDR3 regions from genomic DNA. The source study handled its data this way. The number of nucleated cells in each sample was estimated from the amplification of reference gene primers within the assay. To quantify the absolute abundance of each unique TCRbeta CDR3 rearrangement, sequence reads were collapsed and filtered. Productive Simpson clonality was computed per sample as the square root of Simpson's diversity index over productive rearrangements. TCRdb stores this immuneACCESS table with in-frame sequences only. Part of the clones is absent; in the studies checked, under half of the shortfall reflects unresolved V genes, and no reason is known for the rest. For V, J and clone size, that table is used; D and trimming come from the DNA. This sample comprises some 340,000 clones, around nine tenths of them detected only once. In total, the top ten clones hold about 4% of the sample.

The sample originates from a study of blood T cell repertoires in COVID-19 (dated by TCRdb to 2020 to 2021). With respect to the entire study: Samples from collaborators originated in the United States, Italy and Spain and spanned both the acute and convalescent phases of COVID-19. The prospective study material was composed of cDNA or gDNA derived from T cells, B-cell-depleted T cells, or PBMCs. Subjects who had been exposed to COVID-19, were actively infected with it, or had recovered from it provided the deeply sampled blood TCRbeta repertoires that made up the dataset. The repertoires were made available in a free public database intended to serve as a resource for research on the immune response to SARS-CoV-2. The samples were drawn from two sources: the first 160 participants of the ongoing ImmuneRACE study, and 950 to 1,500 subjects contributed by 6 global collaborators. Nearly every sample came with metadata listing a de-identified subject ID, COVID-19 status, age in years and sex. Where available, HLA class I and class II types were taken from metadata supplied by the sample provider and were not determined by assay-based typing.

Beyond this particular receptor, the publication reports: The quantity of clinical and demographic metadata differed by source and by participant and was supplied without curation.

Sequenced material: PBMCs or T cells enriched from blood (not recorded which). The V and J segments used are TRBV11-2 and TRBJ2-2; the D gene cannot be resolved reliably. The TCR comes from a woman aged 25 to 45 who had been exposed to COVID-19. The CDR3 protein is CASSPPFGELFF. The nucleotide sequence is TGTGCCAGCAGCCCCCCTTTCGGGGAGCTGTTTTTT. The variable domain in full, with residues beyond the CDR3 obtained from the reference TRBV11-2 and TRBJ2-2 genes, is EAGVAQSPRYKIIEKRQSVAFWCNPISGHATLYWYQQILGQGPKLLIQFQNNGVVDDSQLPKDRFSAERLKGVDSTLKIQPAKLEDSAVYLCASSPPFGELFFGEGSRLTVL.